The 29 T cell receptor beta chains in this list originate from one sample, sequenced in a study of T cell repertoires in cytomegalovirus infection. TCRdb itself ran the reads through MiXCR, one entry per CDR3 protein. The sample contains just over 300,000 distinct CDR3 sequences, roughly 16% of which appear only once. Sequencing was performed on PBMCs. These receptors were taken from a human donor in good health (CMV status not recorded). Some clones in this sample may be carry-over from other donors' samples.

This rearrangement joins TRBV20-1 to TRBJ2-5; D gene ambiguous. From germline, CDR1 is DFQATT and CDR2 SNEGSKA (reference sequence). The CDR3 sequence is 12 residues long. The V end lost 2 bases, the J end lost 2 bases, and 6 bases lay between the germline ends. The CDR3 protein is CSARFSQETQYF. The CDR3 region has the DNA TGCAGTGCTAGATTTTCTCAAGAGACCCAGTACTTC.

This clonotype came up many times. V and J are TRBV7-9 and TRBJ1-3; a weak D match, TRBD1 (6 bases). Germline loops: CDR1 SEHNR, CDR2 FQNEAQ (reference sequence). The CDR3 contains 15 residues. Trimming removed 3 bases from V and 1 base from J, with 10 bases in between. CDR3 sequence: CASSFSGESGNTIYF. Here the CDR3 DNA reads TGTGCCAGCAGCTTTTCAGGGGAGTCTGGAAACACCATATATTTT. The full variable domain, in which reference TRBV7-9 and TRBJ1-3 provide the parts outside the CDR3, is DTGVSQNPRHKITKRGQNVTFRCDPISEHNRLYWYRQTLGQGPEFLTYFQNEAQLEKSRLLSDRFSAERPKGSFSTLEIQRTEQGDSAMYLCASSFSGESGNTIYFGEGSWLTVV.

The chain recombines TRBV27 with TRBJ2-1; TRBD2 agrees at 8 bases. Looked up from germline, CDR1 is MNHEY and CDR2 is SMNVEV (reference sequence). CDR3 length: 13 amino acids. V lost 6 bases, J lost 10 bases, and 8 bases stayed unmatched. CDR3 amino acids: CASSPGLDEEQFF. CDR3 DNA: TGTGCCAGCAGCCCGGGACTAGATGAGGAGCAGTTCTTC.

The chain employs TRBV7-2 and TRBJ1-1; no firm D call. Germline V gene lookup returns CDR1 SGHTA and CDR2 FQGNSA. Trimming removed 5 bases from V and 2 bases from J, with 18 bases in between. The CDR3 extends over 16 amino acids. DNA for the CDR3: TGTGCCAGCAGCCCATCGGCGAGTCCAATTAACACTGAAGCTTTCTTT. Translation gives CASSPSASPINTEAFF.

This chain joins TRBV7-2 and TRBJ1-2; D unclear. V was pared by 3 bases and J by 6 bases, with 20 bases between. CDR1 is SGHTA and CDR2 is FQGNSA in the germline V gene. CDR3 length: 16 residues. This chain's CDR3 is CASSFGSTIVDDGYTF. In nucleotides, the CDR3 is TGTGCCAGCAGCTTTGGCAGCACTATTGTAGATGATGGCTACACCTTC.

A few counts support this clonotype. The chain uses TRBV29-1 and TRBJ2-3; tentative D call: TRBD2 (6 bases). Germline CDR1 SQVTM, CDR2 ANQGSEA. With 1 base removed from V and 2 bases from J, the gap between germline ends came to 13 bases. The length of the CDR3 is 15 residues. CDR3 loop: CSVEGGVPITDTQYF. The CDR3 DNA follows: TGCAGCGTTGAAGGCGGGGTGCCGATCACAGATACGCAGTATTTT.

V is TRBV4-1 and J is TRBJ2-3; 7 positions match TRBD2. Germline V gives CDR1 MGHRA, CDR2 YSYEKL. CDR3 length equals 15 residues. The V gene end was trimmed by 3 bases and the J gene end by 2 bases; junction bases not matched to a gene: 5. The CDR3 loop is CASSQSGVVTDTQYF. The CDR3 DNA reads as TGCGCCAGCAGCCAGAGCGGGGTGGTCACAGATACGCAGTATTTT.

This clonotype was counted a few times. This chain uses TRBV3-1 with TRBJ2-2, with 9 positions matching TRBD2. Losses at the gene ends were 1 base for V and 4 bases for J; bases not matched to a gene: 10. The germline CDR1 and CDR2 sequences are LGHDT and YNNKEL (reference sequence). This CDR3 contains 18 residues. The CDR3 spells CASSQVASGGFGTGELFF. DNA for the CDR3: TGTGCCAGCAGCCAAGTGGCAAGCGGGGGGTTTGGCACCGGGGAGCTGTTTTTT.

This clonotype has only a few counts. The rearrangement uses TRBV6-6 and TRBJ1-6; D gene ambiguous. Per germline, CDR1 MNHNY and CDR2 SVGAGI (reference sequence). V was cut by 2 bases and J by 9 bases, with 11 bases left in between. This CDR3 has 14 residues. CDR3 amino acids: CASSYDGMGSPLHF. The CDR3 bases are TGTGCCAGCAGTTACGATGGGATGGGTTCACCCCTCCACTTT.

This chain connects TRBV6-2 or TRBV6-3 to TRBJ2-2, with 7 bases identical to TRBD1. V trimming: 6 bases; J trimming: 5 bases; junction bases outside the gene matches: 9. Germline CDR1 reads MNHEY; CDR2 reads SVGEGT. The CDR3 length is 15 residues. CDR3 protein: CASRTQGSGTGELFF. DNA of the CDR3: TGTGCCAGCAGAACACAGGGGTCGGGGACCGGGGAGCTGTTTTTT.

This clonotype has more than one count but fewer than ten. The genes are TRBV2 and TRBJ2-7; D possibly corresponds to TRBD1 (5 bases). Germline V gene sequence: CDR1 SNHLY, CDR2 FYNNEI. V was clipped by 4 bases and J by 3 bases, with 22 bases between them. The length of the CDR3 is 17 residues. The CDR3 is CASSGGRVFDGLYEQYF. The DNA for the CDR3 is TGTGCCAGCAGTGGGGGCAGGGTATTTGATGGTCTCTACGAGCAGTACTTC.

The chain combines TRBV5-6 with TRBJ1-5; the match to TRBD1 covers 7 bases. With V trimmed by 1 base and J by 3 bases, 7 bases remained unmatched. This CDR3 spans 16 amino acids. Germline V gene lookup returns CDR1 SGHDT and CDR2 YYEEEE. The CDR3 sequence: CASSLHGTVSNQPQHF. In nucleotides, the CDR3 is TGTGCCAGCAGCTTGCATGGGACAGTATCCAATCAGCCCCAGCATTTT.

This chain joins TRBV10-3 and TRBJ1-1; possible D gene TRBD1, 5 bases. V was clipped by 2 bases and J by 0 bases, with 10 bases between them. The CDR3 is 15 residues long. Germline lookup yields CDR1 ENHRY and CDR2 SYGVKD. The CDR3 DNA follows: TGTGCCATCAGTGAGGCAGGGAATATGAACACTGAAGCTTTCTTT. The encoded protein is CAISEAGNMNTEAFF.

The V call is TRBV15, the J call TRBJ2-1, with TRBD2 identical over 8 bases. The CDR3 is made up of 19 amino acids. V shed 5 bases, J shed 4 bases, and the junction held 19 bases outside the gene matches. The V gene's germline CDR1 is LNHNV and CDR2 YYDKDF (reference sequence). CDR3 bases: TGTGCCACCAGCCTGACAACTAGCGGACATTCTCTGCGGTACAATGAGCAGTTCTTC. Protein: CATSLTTSGHSLRYNEQFF.

This clonotype was detected only a few times. The chain carries TRBV4-1 and TRBJ2-2, with D possibly TRBD1 on 6 matching bases. Trimming cost V 0 bases and J 1 base, with 6 bases left between them. This CDR3 spans 15 amino acids. In germline, CDR1 is MGHRA, CDR2 YSYEKL. The CDR3 sequence: CASSQEQGNTGELFF. In nucleotides, the CDR3 is TGCGCCAGCAGCCAAGAACAGGGGAACACCGGGGAGCTGTTTTTT.

This clonotype occurred many times. This rearrangement joins TRBV28 to TRBJ1-2, with TRBD1 matching 11 bases. Germline loops: CDR1 MDHEN, CDR2 SYDVKM. The CDR3 sequence is 15 residues long. Trimming at V came to 4 bases and at J to 6 bases, leaving 7 bases not matched to a gene. The CDR3 spells CASSSGGTGGHGYTF. CDR3 nucleotides: TGTGCCAGCAGTTCGGGCGGGACAGGGGGGCATGGCTACACCTTC.

This clonotype was detected a few times. The gene calls are TRBV20-1 and TRBJ2-1; 13 nucleotides agree with TRBD2. The germline gives CDR1 DFQATT, CDR2 SNEGSKA (reference sequence). The trim removed 6 bases at V and 5 bases at J, leaving 4 bases unmatched. CDR3 size: 14 residues. Here the CDR3 DNA reads TGCAGTGCCACGGGACTAGCGGGGAACAATGAGCAGTTCTTC. It is translated as CSATGLAGNNEQFF.

The chain is built from TRBV23-1 and TRBJ1-2; D might be TRBD1 (6 bases). TRBV23-1 counts as an open reading frame of uncertain function. The CDR3 runs to 17 residues. The V and J ends lost 1 base and 4 bases respectively, with 19 bases between them. The CDR3 loop is CASSQYGTPKGGYGYTF. The DNA of the CDR3 is TGCGCCAGCAGTCAATATGGCACCCCGAAAGGGGGCTATGGCTACACCTTC.

A few counts support this clonotype. V and J are TRBV12-3 or TRBV12-4 and TRBJ2-7; D not certain. V was trimmed by 6 bases and J by 4 bases, leaving 13 bases between them. The CDR3 is made up of 13 amino acids. The CDR3 protein is CASSLRNRYEQYF. The CDR3 region has the DNA TGTGCCAGCAGCCTCAGAAATAGGTACGAGCAGTACTTC.

The sample holds a few counts of this clonotype. The V gene is TRBV12-3 or TRBV12-4, the J gene TRBJ2-2, with a possible D match to TRBD1 (5 bases). The CDR3 covers 13 residues. The ends were cut back, 5 bases at V and 4 bases at J, with 8 bases in the middle. As DNA, the CDR3 is TGTGCCAGCAGTCAGGGTCGCACCGGGGAGCTGTTTTTT. Translated, it gives CASSQGRTGELFF.

This clonotype was observed a few times. Germline and junction disagree at one end, which may indicate a read error. V and J are TRBV7-9 and TRBJ2-7; D perhaps matches TRBD1 (6 bases). The CDR3 length is 11 residues. The germline CDR1 and CDR2 sequences are SEHNR and FQNEAQ (reference sequence). The CDR3 DNA follows: TGTGCCAGCAGCCTCGGGCAGGGGTGGGACTTC. Its translation is CASSLGQGWDF.

This clonotype was seen at least ten times. One end of the junction does not line up with germline, which may come from a read error. J is TRBJ2-5 and V is TRBV7-7; no clear D. Per germline, CDR1 SSHAT and CDR2 FNYEAQ (reference sequence). This CDR3 spans 14 amino acids. This CDR3 reads CASSLGPIQETQYF. In nucleotides, the CDR3 is TGTGCTAGCAGCTTAGGGCCGATACAAGAGACCCAGTACTTC.

This clonotype came up a few times. The chain carries TRBV11-2 and TRBJ2-7; tentative D call: TRBD1 (6 bases). The CDR3 is made up of 16 amino acids. The V gene's germline CDR1 is SGHAT and CDR2 FQNNGV. V was pared by 5 bases and J by 4 bases, with 21 bases between. CDR3 sequence: CASSPRTVFVLYEQYF. For the CDR3, the DNA is TGTGCCAGCAGCCCGAGGACAGTCTTCGTCCTTTACGAGCAGTACTTC. Supplemented by reference TRBV11-2 and TRBJ2-7, the full variable domain reads EAGVAQSPRYKIIEKRQSVAFWCNPISGHATLYWYQQILGQGPKLLIQFQNNGVVDDSQLPKDRFSAERLKGVDSTLKIQPAKLEDSAVYLCASSPRTVFVLYEQYFGPGTRLTVT.

The table lists this clonotype with many counts. V is TRBV4-2 and J is TRBJ2-3, with 9 positions matching TRBD2. Germline V gene sequence: CDR1 LGHNA, CDR2 YNFKEQ. V trimming: 5 bases; J trimming: 6 bases; junction bases outside the gene matches: 9. The CDR3 runs 15 residues. The CDR3 here is CASSAQRGAADTQYF. The CDR3, as DNA: TGTGCCAGCAGCGCACAGCGGGGGGCCGCGGATACGCAGTATTTT.

Note on this clonotype: A much larger clone differs by one base, so this may be a read error. For the CDR3, the DNA is TGCAGTGCTAGAGAGGCACAGGGGAACTATGGCTACACCTTC. Translated: CSAREAQGNYGYTF. This chain uses TRBV20-1 with TRBJ1-2; TRBD1 matches 7 bases. The V segment lost 0 bases and the J segment 2 bases; nucleotides outside the gene matches: 3. Germline CDR1 reads DFQATT; CDR2 reads SNEGSKA (reference sequence). This CDR3 has 14 residues.

The V and J genes are TRBV6-1 and TRBJ1-4, with 10 bases matching TRBD1. Germline values: CDR1 MNHNS, CDR2 SASEGT. V dropped 5 bases and J dropped 5; count of bases not matched to a gene: 5. The CDR3 runs to 15 residues. DNA for the CDR3: TGTGCCAGCAGTAGACCGGGACAGGGGAATGAAAAACTGTTTTTT. It codes for CASSRPGQGNEKLFF.

In this sample, this clonotype turned up many times. This sequence joins TRBV19 and TRBJ2-1; TRBD1 matches at 8 bases. CDR3 length: 17 amino acids. The J segment lost 0 bases and the V segment lost 5 bases, leaving 9 bases of the junction unmatched. The V gene's germline CDR1 is LNHDA and CDR2 SQIVND (reference sequence). CDR3 sequence reads: CASSLDRALLSYNEQFF. The DNA of the CDR3 is TGTGCCAGTAGTTTGGACAGGGCTTTACTCTCCTACAATGAGCAGTTCTTC.

This clonotype turned up a few times. This chain joins TRBV12-3 or TRBV12-4 and TRBJ1-4; unclear D gene. Trimming took 2 bases from V and 4 from J, leaving 5 bases between them. The CDR3 extends over 13 amino acids. The CDR3: CASSLNSNEKLFF. For the CDR3, the DNA is TGTGCCAGCAGTTTAAACAGTAATGAAAAACTGTTTTTT.

This clonotype was detected many times. The chain is built from TRBV4-1 and TRBJ2-1, with a possible D match to TRBD2 (6 bases). With 4 bases removed from V and 2 bases from J, the gap between germline ends came to 18 bases. The CDR3 spans 17 residues. Germline assignment: CDR1 MGHRA and CDR2 YSYEKL. The CDR3, as DNA: TGCGCCAGCAGCCCCCCGGGTGTGCGGGGCCCCTACAATGAGCAGTTCTTC. The encoded protein is CASSPPGVRGPYNEQFF.